The 22 T cell receptor beta chains below were found in one sample sequenced in a study of molecular identifiers for immune sequencing clone quantification. TCRdb re-analysed the PCR reads in MiXCR, keeping a single row per CDR3 protein. This table has about half a million distinct CDR3 sequences, about 25% appearing once. The sequencing input was naive CD8+ T cells from blood, with Jurkat cell RNA spiked in. Sample subset: FACS-sorted CD8+CD4-CCR7+CD45RA+ naive T cells. Receptors were obtained from a human donor in good health. Some libraries in this study had Jurkat cell RNA spiked in.

This clonotype was seen more than once but under ten times. The V call is TRBV6-1, the J call TRBJ1-5; tentative D call: TRBD1 (5 bases). V lost 1 base to trimming and J lost 4 bases, with 11 bases between them. Germline CDR1 and CDR2: MNHNS and SASEGT. This CDR3 has 15 residues. The CDR3 DNA reads as TGTGCCAGCAGTGAAGAGGGGCAGGCGAATCAGCCCCAGCATTTT. It codes for CASSEEGQANQPQHF.

As to this clonotype: This may stem from a read error, because a much larger clone lies one nucleotide away. The rearrangement joins TRBV30 to TRBJ2-7, with 8 bases fitting TRBD2. CDR1 is GTSNPN and CDR2 is SVGIG in the germline V gene (reference sequence). This CDR3 contains 13 residues. The CDR3 sequence is CARSPSGSYEQYF. CDR3 coding DNA: TGTGCCCGGAGTCCGAGCGGGAGTTACGAGCAGTACTTC.

This rearrangement joins TRBV5-5 to TRBJ2-7; D uncertain. The CDR3 covers 15 residues. Germline assignment: CDR1 SGHKS and CDR2 YYEKEE (reference sequence). The CDR3 loop is CASSLEARVSYEQSV. CDR3 DNA sequence: TGTGCCAGCAGCTTGGAGGCCCGGGTTTCCTACGAGCAGTCGGTC.

This clonotype was observed a handful of times. The rearrangement joins TRBV27 to TRBJ2-1; weak D call: TRBD1 (6 bases). CDR1 and CDR2 (germline): MNHEY, SMNVEV (reference sequence). This CDR3 region has 13 residues. The ends were cut back, 3 bases at V and 6 bases at J, with 9 bases in the middle. This chain's CDR3 is CASSFFRGNEQFF. Written as DNA, the CDR3 is TGTGCCAGCAGTTTTTTCAGGGGCAATGAGCAGTTCTTC.

The chain is built from TRBV4-3 and TRBJ2-3; tentatively, D is TRBD1 (5 bases). Germline V gene sequence: CDR1 LGHNA, CDR2 YSLEER. The V end was cut by 2 bases, the J end by 2 bases, with 14 bases between. The CDR3 is made up of 16 amino acids. The chain's CDR3 is CASSQQDNDPTDTQYF. CDR3 sequence (DNA): TGCGCCAGCAGCCAACAGGACAACGATCCCACAGATACGCAGTATTTT.

This clonotype was recorded a few times. Mismatch with germline at one junction end may stem from a read error. The chain carries TRBV7-2 and TRBJ2-1, with 7 positions matching TRBD1. In germline, CDR1 is SGHTA, CDR2 FQGNSA. The CDR3 runs 14 residues. The CDR3 reads CASSSRGSSNEQFF. The CDR3 region has the DNA TGTGCCAGCAGCTCCAGGGGGTCCTCCAATGAGCAGTTCTTC.

This clonotype has ten or more counts. The V call is TRBV9, the J call TRBJ1-2; 7 bases map to TRBD1. The CDR3 runs to 17 residues. The trim removed 0 bases at V and 0 bases at J, leaving 8 bases unmatched. Germline CDR1 reads SGDLS; CDR2 reads YYNGEE. This CDR3 is CASSVEAGTDTNYGYTF. DNA for the CDR3: TGTGCCAGCAGCGTAGAGGCTGGGACAGACACTAACTATGGCTACACCTTC.

This clonotype was seen a handful of times. The chain carries TRBV5-4 and TRBJ2-3; D may be TRBD2 (6 bases). The V end lost 3 bases, the J end lost 0 bases, and 17 bases lay between the germline ends. Germline V lookup: CDR1 SGHNT, CDR2 YYREEE (reference sequence). The CDR3 contains 17 residues. The CDR3 DNA follows: TGTGCCAGCAGCTCGACGACTAGACCAAGGAGCACAGATACGCAGTATTTT. Protein product: CASSSTTRPRSTDTQYF.

Notes on this clonotype: A much bigger clone sits one base away, suggesting this may be a read error. Without the conserved terminal phenylalanine or tryptophan, this CDR3 likely stems from a read error. The CDR3 protein is CAWSVLGMTYEQYL. CDR3 DNA sequence: TGTGCCTGGAGTGTACTTGGGATGACCTACGAGCAGTACCTC. This chain connects TRBV30 to TRBJ2-7; D is uncertain. The CDR3 length is 14 residues. CDR1 is GTSNPN, CDR2 SVGIG, per germline (reference sequence). V was cut by 0 bases and J by 2 bases, with 11 bases left in between.

V gene TRBV6-2 or TRBV6-3 combines with J gene TRBJ2-7, with D tentatively TRBD1 (6 bases). Germline CDR1 and CDR2: MNHEY and SVGEGT. V gave up 0 bases and J gave up 3 bases, with 6 bases separating them. The CDR3 runs to 13 residues. This CDR3 is CASSYSGHYEQYF. CDR3 in DNA: TGTGCCAGCAGTTACTCGGGACACTACGAGCAGTACTTC.

This clonotype was seen a single time. This chain links TRBV11-1 with TRBJ2-7; 9 nucleotides agree with TRBD1. Looked up from germline, CDR1 is SGHAT and CDR2 is FQDESV (reference sequence). The CDR3 is made up of 17 amino acids. V shed 0 bases, J shed 3 bases, and the junction held 9 bases outside the gene matches. CDR3 nucleotide sequence: TGTGCCAGCAGCTTAGCGCTTTTTGGGACAGGGTTCTACGAGCAGTACTTC. Its translation: CASSLALFGTGFYEQYF. The complete variable domain, with remaining parts taken from reference TRBV11-1 and TRBJ2-7, reads EAEVAQSPRYKITEKSQAVAFWCDPISGHATLYWYRQILGQGPELLVQFQDESVVDDSQLPKDRFSAERLKGVDSTLKIQPAELGDSAMYLCASSLALFGTGFYEQYFGPGTRLTVT.

With respect to this clonotype: The limits of the CDR3 on the DNA are not certain, so only TCRdb's listed CDR3 is given. V is TRBV20-1 and J is TRBJ2-5; TRBD1, the table's D call, was not compared with the DNA. The CDR3 length equals 17 residues, ends included. From germline, CDR1 is DFQATT and CDR2 SNEGSKA (reference sequence). The CDR3 reads CSARDSGRALYQETQYF.

This clonotype was observed a handful of times. The chain carries TRBV11-2 and TRBJ2-7; D possibly uses TRBD1 or TRBD2 (5 bases each). The V end lost 5 bases, the J end lost 3 bases, and 20 bases lay between the germline ends. Germline-derived CDR1 and CDR2 are SGHAT and FQNNGV. The CDR3 loop spans 16 amino acids. The CDR3 spells CASSPPLGRPIYEQYF. The CDR3 DNA reads as TGTGCCAGCAGCCCCCCTTTGGGACGGCCAATCTACGAGCAGTACTTC.

The chain combines TRBV30 with TRBJ2-3; 9 positions agree with TRBD2. Germline CDR1 reads GTSNPN; CDR2 reads SVGIG (reference sequence). With V trimmed by 4 bases and J by 9 bases, 14 bases remained unmatched. The CDR3 contains 15 residues. The CDR3 sequence is CAWTAGASGAWTQYF. The CDR3 region has the DNA TGTGCCTGGACCGCCGGGGCTAGCGGGGCCTGGACGCAGTATTTT.

The chain couples TRBV3-1 to TRBJ1-3; D unclear. The germline V gene encodes CDR1 LGHDT and CDR2 YNNKEL (reference sequence). The ends were cut back, 1 base at V and 4 bases at J, with 17 bases in the middle. The CDR3 sequence is 17 residues long. CDR3 DNA sequence: TGTGCCAGCAGCCAAGGGTCTGTTCAGTCCCTGGGAAACACCATATATTTT. Translation: CASSQGSVQSLGNTIYF. The variable domain in full, with the rest retrieved from reference TRBV3-1 and TRBJ1-3, is DTAVSQTPKYLVTQMGNDKSIKCEQNLGHDTMYWYKQDSKKFLKIMFSYNNKELIINETVPNRFSPKSPDKAHLNLHINSLELGDSAVYFCASSQGSVQSLGNTIYFGEGSWLTVV.

This clonotype occurred many times. This chain links TRBV29-1 with TRBJ1-1, with a possible D match to TRBD1 (5 bases). CDR1 is SQVTM and CDR2 is ANQGSEA in the germline V gene. This CDR3 is built from 15 residues. Trimming removed 6 bases from V and 4 bases from J, with 21 bases in between. For the CDR3, the DNA is TGCAGCGTGCCTCCCGTGAAGGATGGGGGCACTGAAGCTTTCTTT. It translates to CSVPPVKDGGTEAFF. Drawing the rest from reference TRBV29-1 and TRBJ1-1, the complete variable domain is SAVISQKPSRDICQRGTSLTIQCQVDSQVTMMFWYRQQPGQSLTLIATANQGSEATYESGFVIDKFPISRPNLTFSTLTVSNMSPEDSSIYLCSVPPVKDGGTEAFFGQGTRLTVV.

This chain links TRBV12-3 or TRBV12-4 with TRBJ2-2; D uncertain. CDR3 length: 15 amino acids. The ends were cut back, 2 bases at V and 6 bases at J, with 13 bases in the middle. CDR3 loop: CASSLLGSGAGELFF. In DNA form, the CDR3 reads TGTGCCAGCAGTTTATTGGGGTCCGGTGCCGGGGAGCTGTTTTTT.

The chain has TRBV5-8 and TRBJ2-3; possibly TRBD1 for D (6 bases). The length of the CDR3 is 21 residues. Trimming cost V 0 bases and J 4 bases, with 30 bases left between them. Germline V gene sequence: CDR1 SGHTS, CDR2 YDEGEE. The chain's CDR3 is CASSLGTELGAGAFNSDTQYF. As DNA, the CDR3 is TGTGCCAGCAGCTTGGGAACGGAATTGGGGGCTGGGGCCTTTAATTCAGATACGCAGTATTTT.

This clonotype came up a few times. This sequence joins TRBV4-1 and TRBJ2-1; D ambiguous. Trimming took 0 bases from V and 4 from J, leaving 10 bases between them. This CDR3 spans 15 amino acids. The V gene's germline CDR1 is MGHRA and CDR2 YSYEKL. The CDR3 DNA sequence: TGCGCCAGCAGCCAAGAGTCAGATTTATACAATGAGCAGTTCTTC. Amino acids: CASSQESDLYNEQFF.

The V call is TRBV7-8, the J call TRBJ2-3; weak D call: TRBD2 (5 bases). CDR3 size: 17 residues. With 5 bases removed from V and 1 base from J, the gap between germline ends came to 19 bases. Germline V CDR1 and CDR2: SGHVS, FQNEAQ. CDR3 amino acids: CASSPEGFGVGTDTQYF. The CDR3 DNA is TGTGCCAGCAGCCCAGAGGGATTTGGCGTTGGCACAGATACGCAGTATTTT. The variable domain in full, with the rest retrieved from reference TRBV7-8 and TRBJ2-3, is GAGVSQSPRYKVAKRGQDVALRCDPISGHVSLFWYQQALGQGPEFLTYFQNEAQLDKSGLPSDRFFAERPEGSVSTLKIQRTQQEDSAVYLCASSPEGFGVGTDTQYFGPGTRLTVL.

V is TRBV7-9 and J is TRBJ1-4; D unresolved. Germline-derived CDR1 and CDR2 are SEHNR and FQNEAQ (reference sequence). The CDR3 totals 16 residues. With 2 bases removed from V and 0 bases from J, the gap between germline ends came to 10 bases. Here the CDR3 reads CASSLRPDTTNEKLFF. In DNA, the CDR3 is TGTGCCAGCAGCTTAAGACCAGACACAACTAATGAAAAACTGTTTTTT.

The V call is TRBV5-6, the J call TRBJ2-1; D remains ambiguous. The germline V gene encodes CDR1 SGHDT and CDR2 YYEEEE. Trimming took off 2 bases at V and 3 bases at J, with 6 bases between the two ends. This CDR3 spans 13 amino acids. The CDR3 DNA reads as TGTGCCAGCAGCTTTCTGGACTACAATGAGCAGTTCTTC. Protein sequence: CASSFLDYNEQFF.